The present T cell receptor (beta chain) was sequenced within a study of cytomegalovirus exposure and HLA in healthy donors. As to this clone: Its antigen is as yet unknown.

CDR1 is SQVTM, CDR2 ANQGSEA, per germline. Trimming pared 6 bases from V and 5 bases from J, leaving 34 bases between. This CDR3 is 19 amino acids long. Repertoires were generated with immunoSEQ multiplex PCR, while TCRdb's copy carries only in-frame clones and drops some. The sample yields about 330,000 clones, around 87% seen once. Study results and limitations: Three of the chains that were CMV-associated were confirmed in vitro to be specific for CMV antigens.

This clonotype was obtained from a woman in her 30s in good health and CMV-seropositive. Sequencing used PBMCs. The rearrangement links TRBV29-1 to TRBJ2-5, with D perhaps matching TRBD1 (6 bases). The CDR3 spells CSVSPGTNYRDTKGETQYF. The CDR3 DNA is TGCAGCGTCTCCCCCGGGACGAACTACCGGGACACGAAGGGGGAGACCCAGTACTTC. The full variable domain, completed using reference TRBV29-1 and TRBJ2-5, is SAVISQKPSRDICQRGTSLTIQCQVDSQVTMMFWYRQQPGQSLTLIATANQGSEATYESGFVIDKFPISRPNLTFSTLTVSNMSPEDSSIYLCSVSPGTNYRDTKGETQYFGPGTRLLVL.